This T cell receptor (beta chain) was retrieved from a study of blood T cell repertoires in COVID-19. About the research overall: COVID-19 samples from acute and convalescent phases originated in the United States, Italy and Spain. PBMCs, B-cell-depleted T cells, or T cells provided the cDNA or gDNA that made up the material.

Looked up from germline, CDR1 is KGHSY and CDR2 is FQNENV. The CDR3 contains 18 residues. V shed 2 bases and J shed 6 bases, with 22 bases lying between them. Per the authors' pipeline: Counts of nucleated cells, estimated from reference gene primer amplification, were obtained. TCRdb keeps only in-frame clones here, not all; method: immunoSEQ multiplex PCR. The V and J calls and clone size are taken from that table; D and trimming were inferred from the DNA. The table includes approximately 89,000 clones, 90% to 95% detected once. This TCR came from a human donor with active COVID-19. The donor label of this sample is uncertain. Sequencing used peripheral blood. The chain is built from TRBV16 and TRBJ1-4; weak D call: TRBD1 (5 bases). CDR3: CASSQTLRGLQRDEKLFF. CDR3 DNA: TGTGCCAGCAGCCAAACCTTAAGGGGACTTCAAAGGGATGAAAAACTGTTTTTT.